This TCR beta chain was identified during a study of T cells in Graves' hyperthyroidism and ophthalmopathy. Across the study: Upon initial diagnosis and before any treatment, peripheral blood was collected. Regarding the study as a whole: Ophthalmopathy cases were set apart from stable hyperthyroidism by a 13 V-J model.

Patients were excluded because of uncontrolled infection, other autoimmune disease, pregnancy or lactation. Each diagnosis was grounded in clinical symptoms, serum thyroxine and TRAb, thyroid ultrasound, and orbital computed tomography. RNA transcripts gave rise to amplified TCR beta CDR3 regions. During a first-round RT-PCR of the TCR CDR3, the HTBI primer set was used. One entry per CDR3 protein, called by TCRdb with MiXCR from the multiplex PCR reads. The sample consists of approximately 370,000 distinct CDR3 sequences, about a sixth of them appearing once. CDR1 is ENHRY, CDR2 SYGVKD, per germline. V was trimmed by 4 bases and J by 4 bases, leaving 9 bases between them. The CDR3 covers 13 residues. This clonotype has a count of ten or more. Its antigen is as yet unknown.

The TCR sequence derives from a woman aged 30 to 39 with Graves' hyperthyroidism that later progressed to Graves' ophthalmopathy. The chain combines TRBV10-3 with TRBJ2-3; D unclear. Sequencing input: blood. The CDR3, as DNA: TGTGCCATCAGTGGCCATTCGGCAGATACGCAGTATTTT. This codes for CAISGHSADTQYF.